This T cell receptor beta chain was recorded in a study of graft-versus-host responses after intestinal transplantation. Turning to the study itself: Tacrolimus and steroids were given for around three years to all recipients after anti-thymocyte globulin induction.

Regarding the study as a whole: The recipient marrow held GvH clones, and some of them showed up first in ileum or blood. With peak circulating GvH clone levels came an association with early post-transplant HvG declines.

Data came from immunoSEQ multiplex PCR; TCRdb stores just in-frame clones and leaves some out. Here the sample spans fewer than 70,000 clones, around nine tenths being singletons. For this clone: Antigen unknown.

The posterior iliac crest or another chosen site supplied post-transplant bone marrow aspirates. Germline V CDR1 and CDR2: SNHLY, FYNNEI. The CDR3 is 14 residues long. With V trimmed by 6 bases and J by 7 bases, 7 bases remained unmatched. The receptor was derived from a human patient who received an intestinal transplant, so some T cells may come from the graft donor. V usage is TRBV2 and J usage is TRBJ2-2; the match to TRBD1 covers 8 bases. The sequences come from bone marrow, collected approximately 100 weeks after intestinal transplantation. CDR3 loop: CASSFRGPGGELFF. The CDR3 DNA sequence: TGTGCCAGCAGCTTCAGGGGGCCCGGCGGGGAGCTGTTTTTT.